This T cell receptor beta chain was obtained from a study of cytomegalovirus exposure and HLA in healthy donors. The germline CDR1 and CDR2 sequences are SGHTA and FQGNSA. Trimming took off 4 bases at V and 3 bases at J, with 12 bases between the two ends. This CDR3 comprises 15 residues. It was with 60 Vbeta and 13 Jbeta primers that the PCR ran. The assay was immunoSEQ multiplex PCR, and TCRdb's table has in-frame clones only and misses some. Here the sample spans 200,000 or so clones, 84% being singletons. The TCR originated in a boy younger than 18 in good health and CMV-seronegative. Sequences were obtained from PBMCs. The chain links TRBV7-2 to TRBJ2-2; D gene uncertain. The DNA for the CDR3 is TGTGCCAGCAGCTCCACCGGTGCGGACACCGGGGAGCTGTTTTTT. Translating gives CASSSTGADTGELFF.